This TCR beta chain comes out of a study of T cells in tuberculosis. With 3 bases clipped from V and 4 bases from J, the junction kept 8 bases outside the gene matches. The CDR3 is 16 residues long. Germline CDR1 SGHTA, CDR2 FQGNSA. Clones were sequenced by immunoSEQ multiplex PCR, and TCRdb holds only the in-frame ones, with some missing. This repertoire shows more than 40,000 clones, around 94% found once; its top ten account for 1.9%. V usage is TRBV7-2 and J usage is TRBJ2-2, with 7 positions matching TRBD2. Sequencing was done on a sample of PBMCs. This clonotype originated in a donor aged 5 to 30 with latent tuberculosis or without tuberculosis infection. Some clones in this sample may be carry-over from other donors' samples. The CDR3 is CASSLGGSGGTGELFF. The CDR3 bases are TGTGCCAGCAGCTTGGGCGGGAGTGGGGGCACCGGGGAGCTGTTTTTT.